What follows are 15 T cell receptor beta chains derived from one specimen sequenced in a study of Ad26.COV2.S vaccination and SARS-CoV-2 variants. Here immunoSEQ multiplex PCR was the method, and the copy in TCRdb shows in-frame clones only, minus some. The sample includes about 350,000 clones, around nine tenths of them seen just once. Treatment in this sample: some 19 received Ad26.COV2.S at low or high dose, single or two shots; about 5 received placebo; per-sample allocation not given. The investigators took samples on day 63 after the first vaccine or placebo injection. The sample was peripheral blood, taken in a trial of Ad26.COV2.S vaccine versus placebo. The origin of the receptors is a person between 18 and 65 years old who received the Ad26.COV2.S COVID-19 vaccine or a placebo.

Comment on this clone: Its ends do not fully match the called genes, so a read error is possible. The chain combines TRBV5-1 with TRBJ2-3; 10 bases line up with TRBD1. The CDR3 is 17 amino acids. Germline V gene sequence: CDR1 SGHRS, CDR2 YFSETQ. The CDR3 loop is CTSSSPTGGGGADTQYF. The CDR3 nucleotides are TGCACCAGCAGCTCCCCGACAGGGGGCGGAGGGGCAGATACGCAGTATTTT.

The gene calls are TRBV28 and TRBJ1-2; D is undetermined. Deletions cut 4 bases from V and 5 bases from J, with 14 bases between. Germline V gives CDR1 MDHEN, CDR2 SYDVKM. This CDR3 spans 14 amino acids. In DNA form, the CDR3 reads TGTGCCAGCAGTTCCGGCCCGAACCAATATGGCTACACCTTC. It yields the protein CASSSGPNQYGYTF.

Remarks on this clone: Additional DNA sequences in this sample encode the identical CDR3. The chain has TRBV7-9 and TRBJ2-7; D remains ambiguous. The CDR3 totals 14 residues. In germline, CDR1 is SEHNR, CDR2 FQNEAQ (reference sequence). Trimming took off 0 bases at V and 0 bases at J, with 6 bases between the two ends. This chain's CDR3 is CASSLAGSSYEQYF. CDR3 nucleotides: TGTGCCAGCAGCTTAGCGGGCAGCTCCTACGAGCAGTACTTC.

This rearrangement joins TRBV27 to TRBJ2-7; possible D gene TRBD2, 5 bases. Germline-derived CDR1 and CDR2 are MNHEY and SMNVEV (reference sequence). The CDR3 has 16 amino acids. Trimming shortened V by 7 bases and J by 0 bases, and 19 bases separated the two germline ends. The CDR3 sequence is CASTPRRFPSSYEQYF. DNA of the CDR3: TGTGCCAGCACCCCCCGGAGGTTTCCTAGCTCCTACGAGCAGTACTTC.

The chain has TRBV6-2 or TRBV6-3 and TRBJ2-7; 7 bases match TRBD1. V dropped 2 bases and J dropped 3; count of bases not matched to a gene: 4. The CDR3 spans 14 residues. Germline V gives CDR1 MNHEY, CDR2 SVGEGT. CDR3 protein: CASSYRAGGYEQYF. In DNA form, the CDR3 reads TGTGCCAGCAGTTACAGGGCAGGGGGCTACGAGCAGTACTTC.

This sequence joins TRBV10-2 and TRBJ2-3; possible D gene TRBD1, 5 bases. The CDR3 has 13 amino acids. Trimming removed 8 bases from V and 6 bases from J, with 15 bases in between. CDR1 and CDR2 (germline): WSHSY, SAAADI. The CDR3 region is CASGIGVGDTQYF. The CDR3 DNA sequence: TGCGCCAGCGGAATAGGGGTAGGGGATACGCAGTATTTT.

The gene calls are TRBV12-3 or TRBV12-4 and TRBJ1-1; a possible D gene is TRBD1 (5 bases). CDR3 length equals 12 residues. V was pared by 6 bases and J by 2 bases, with 7 bases between. The CDR3 loop reads CASSRDNTEAFF. As DNA, the CDR3 is TGTGCCAGCAGCCGGGACAACACTGAAGCTTTCTTT.

The CDR3 DNA sequence: TGCGCCAGCAGCTTCTCCGACGGGAACACCGGGGAGCTGTTTTTT. It encodes CASSFSDGNTGELFF. The rearrangement links TRBV5-1 to TRBJ2-2; D uncertain. Germline V gene lookup returns CDR1 SGHRS and CDR2 YFSETQ. V lost 2 bases, J lost 1 base, and 9 bases lay in between. This CDR3 contains 15 residues.

This clone has more than one count but fewer than ten. The chain links TRBV10-3 to TRBJ2-1; the D gene is possibly TRBD1 (5 bases). The CDR3 runs 16 residues. Germline V CDR1 and CDR2: ENHRY, SYGVKD. The V and J ends lost 3 bases and 10 bases respectively, with 22 bases between them. The CDR3 DNA is TGTGCCATCAGTGACTCAGCCTCTACAGGTATCAGCGAGCAGTTCTTC. Translation: CAISDSASTGISEQFF.

The rearrangement links TRBV29-1 to TRBJ1-2; no clear D. The V end was cut by 4 bases, the J end by 5 bases, with 17 bases between. There are 14 residues in the CDR3. Germline V gives CDR1 SQVTM, CDR2 ANQGSEA. Here the CDR3 reads CSVVLGEVGYGYTF. The CDR3 DNA sequence: TGCAGCGTTGTTTTGGGTGAGGTAGGGTATGGCTACACCTTC.

The chain employs TRBV12-3 or TRBV12-4 and TRBJ2-2; D not resolved. CDR3 length: 11 amino acids. With 6 bases removed from V and 8 bases from J, the gap between germline ends came to 7 bases. The CDR3: CASRGGGELFF. CDR3 coding DNA: TGTGCCAGCAGAGGCGGTGGGGAGCTGTTTTTT.

The CDR3 reads CASSESGGGVYNEQFF. In DNA form, the CDR3 reads TGTGCCAGCAGTGAATCTGGCGGGGGAGTCTACAATGAGCAGTTCTTC. The rearrangement joins TRBV2 to TRBJ2-1; 7 bases map to TRBD2. V shed 2 bases and J 3 bases; nucleotides not matched to a gene: 7. In germline, CDR1 is SNHLY, CDR2 FYNNEI. The CDR3 has 16 amino acids.

The chain combines TRBV5-1 with TRBJ2-1; D gene uncertain. CDR1 is SGHRS, CDR2 YFSETQ, per germline. This CDR3 spans 13 amino acids. The V and J ends lost 1 base and 4 bases respectively, with 6 bases between them. CDR3 nucleotides: TGCGCCAGCAGCTTGTCCCAATACAATGAGCAGTTCTTC. Its translation: CASSLSQYNEQFF.

V usage is TRBV2 and J usage is TRBJ2-7; TRBD1 is a possible D gene (7 bases). The germline CDR1 and CDR2 sequences are SNHLY and FYNNEI. The ends were cut back, 5 bases at V and 6 bases at J, with 14 bases in the middle. The CDR3 runs 13 residues. CDR3 sequence (DNA): TGTGCCAGCAGTCCACAGGGGACTGGCGAGCAGTACTTC. Its translation: CASSPQGTGEQYF.

The CDR3 DNA reads as TGTGCCAGCAGCCCGCAGATTACTAGCGGGGGGCCGCGGGAGACCCAGTACTTC. Protein: CASSPQITSGGPRETQYF. This chain joins TRBV5-5 and TRBJ2-5, with 12 bases fitting TRBD2. Germline V gene lookup returns CDR1 SGHKS and CDR2 YYEKEE (reference sequence). The CDR3 extends over 18 amino acids. J was trimmed by 5 bases and V by 4 bases; bases with no gene match: 15.